This paragraph covers one T cell receptor (beta chain) sequence. It lacks a known antigen. No much larger clonotype is one base removed from it; base qualities were not supplied. This entry belongs to a study of T cell changes during pregnancy in multiple sclerosis (dated by TCRdb to about 2019). Study-wide context: In women with multiple sclerosis, the researchers looked at how the T cell repertoire shifted as pregnancy progressed.

Trimming removed 2 bases from V and 0 bases from J, leaving 14 bases between the germline ends. Its CDR3 holds 16 amino acids, cysteine through phenylalanine. Just CDR3 DNA is preserved here, 48 bases in frame from base 1. Looking up the germline V gene yields CDR1 SGHTA and CDR2 FQGNSA. The library was produced with the immunoSEQ multiplex PCR assay. Held by TCRdb, this immuneACCESS table contains in-frame sequences only and omits some clones. Under half of the omission traces to an unresolved V gene where checked; the cause of the rest is unknown. The sample has some 28,000 clones on record, around 89% of them singletons. The ten most abundant clones make up under 4% of the sample.

The origin of this receptor is a female donor in good health, enrolled as a control in a pregnancy study. Recombination joined TRBV7-2 with TRBJ2-7; D gene: possibly TRBD2, on 6 matching bases. Sequenced here: CD4+ T cells from peripheral blood mononuclear cells, sampled in the first trimester of pregnancy. The nucleotide sequence reads TGTGCCAGCAGCTTAAATGCGGGACTCGCCTCCTACGAGCAGTACTTC. It specifies CASSLNAGLASYEQYF.